The clone carrying this T cell receptor (beta chain) occurred many times. Primed by a sample-barcoded 5' primer and a J-beta primer mix, a second PCR proceeded for 7 to 11 cycles. Via MiXCR, TCRdb re-called the 5' RACE reads, giving one row per CDR3 protein. The sample lists just under 900,000 distinct CDR3 sequences, about 30% occurring once. This entry belongs to a study of blood T cells in healthy people across ages. V lost 0 bases and J lost 0; bases outside the gene matches: 7. The germline gives CDR1 MNHEY, CDR2 SVGEGT. CDR3 length: 20 amino acids. V and J are TRBV6-2 or TRBV6-3 and TRBJ2-6; TRBD2 matches at 11 bases. Sample: blood. The clonotype comes from a woman of 80 years or more in good health. The CDR3 DNA is TGTGCCAGCAGTTACTCCCCCCTCCTAGCGGGGGGCTCTGGGGCCAACGTCCTGACTTTC. Translating gives CASSYSPLLAGGSGANVLTF.